Each of the 10 T cell receptor beta chains below was sequenced from the same sample in a study of blood T cell repertoires in COVID-19. TCRdb's copy holds only in-frame clones and misses some; the assay was immunoSEQ multiplex PCR. The sample includes about 360,000 clones, approximately 86% of them seen just once. Material for sequencing was peripheral blood. The receptors here all came from a human donor in a cohort sampled during active COVID-19.

The chain couples TRBV14 to TRBJ1-6; unclear D gene. The V and J ends lost 4 bases and 8 bases respectively, with 12 bases between them. The CDR3 has 14 amino acids. CDR1 and CDR2 (germline): SGHDN, FVKESK. The CDR3 DNA reads TGTGCCAGCAGCCCTCGCAGGAGGGATTCACCCCTCCACTTT. Residues: CASSPRRRDSPLHF.

V is TRBV11-2 and J is TRBJ1-2; 10 nucleotides line up with TRBD1. This CDR3 has 19 amino acids. V lost 0 bases, J lost 0 bases, and 10 bases stayed unmatched. Germline-derived CDR1 and CDR2 are SGHAT and FQNNGV. CDR3 sequence (DNA): TGTGCCAGCAGCTTAGATCGTGTGGGACAGGGGCCTTCTAACTATGGCTACACCTTC. Translating gives CASSLDRVGQGPSNYGYTF. The full variable domain, its missing parts supplied by reference TRBV11-2 and TRBJ1-2, is EAGVAQSPRYKIIEKRQSVAFWCNPISGHATLYWYQQILGQGPKLLIQFQNNGVVDDSQLPKDRFSAERLKGVDSTLKIQPAKLEDSAVYLCASSLDRVGQGPSNYGYTFGSGTRLTVV.

The sample holds a few counts of this clone. The CDR3 nucleotides are TGTGCCAGCAGCGCGCCGGGACAAAGCTCACCCCTCCACTTT. Translated, it gives CASSAPGQSSPLHF. V is TRBV7-9 and J is TRBJ1-6; tentative D call: TRBD1 (6 bases). V was clipped by 5 bases and J by 10 bases, with 15 bases between them. The CDR3 sequence is 14 residues long. The V gene's germline CDR1 is SEHNR and CDR2 FQNEAQ (reference sequence).

This chain uses TRBV18 with TRBJ1-3; D unclear. The CDR3 is 13 amino acids. CDR1 and CDR2 (germline): KGHSH, LQKENI. Trimming removed 5 bases from V and 4 bases from J, with 9 bases in between. This chain's CDR3 is CASSSTGGNTIYF. The CDR3 bases are TGTGCCAGCTCATCTACGGGAGGAAACACCATATATTTT. Variable domain in full (rest from reference TRBV18 and TRBJ1-3): NAGVMQNPRHLVRRRGQEARLRCSPMKGHSHVYWYRQLPEEGLKFMVYLQKENIIDESGMPKERFSAEFPKEGPSILRIQQVVRGDSAAYFCASSSTGGNTIYFGEGSWLTVV.

A word on this clone: Other DNA sequences in this sample translate to the same CDR3. CDR3 coding DNA: TGTGCCAGCAGCCTGGACAGGGGCACCGGGGAGCTGTTTTTT. It encodes CASSLDRGTGELFF. The J gene is TRBJ2-2, the V gene TRBV11-2; TRBD1 agrees at 9 bases. The CDR3 contains 14 residues. Per the germline V gene, CDR1 is SGHAT and CDR2 is FQNNGV. J lost 4 bases, V lost 5 bases, and 2 bases had no gene match.

This clone was recorded once. The CDR3 region has the DNA TGTGCCAGCAGCCGAACCCAACTAACAGATACGCAGTATTTT. The encoded protein is CASSRTQLTDTQYF. The rearrangement uses TRBV13 and TRBJ2-3; unclear D gene. CDR1 and CDR2 from the germline V gene are PRHDT and FYEKMQ (reference sequence). Trimming pared 5 bases from V and 3 bases from J, leaving 12 bases between. CDR3 length: 14 residues.

The CDR3 coding sequence is TGTGCCATCAGAGCTGGGGCCTCTGGAAACACCATATATTTT. It is translated as CAIRAGASGNTIYF. The chain couples TRBV10-3 to TRBJ1-3; perhaps TRBD1 as D (5 bases). The CDR3 loop spans 14 amino acids. The germline V and J ends were trimmed by 6 bases and 0 bases, with 9 bases remaining between them. Germline loops: CDR1 ENHRY, CDR2 SYGVKD.

The chain uses TRBV3-1 (or the pseudogene TRBV3-2) and TRBJ2-3; TRBD2 matches 12 bases. The CDR3 contains 16 residues. The V and J ends lost 4 bases and 5 bases, in that order; junction bases with no gene match: 7. Per germline, CDR1 LGHDT and CDR2 YNNKEL (reference sequence). CDR3 DNA sequence: TGTGCCAGCAGCCCTTTGCAGACTAGCGGGAGAGATACGCAGTATTTT. It codes for CASSPLQTSGRDTQYF.

The chain has TRBV24-1 and TRBJ2-2; D perhaps matches TRBD1 (6 bases). The CDR3 loop spans 17 amino acids. Germline V gene data show CDR1 as KGHDR and CDR2 as SFDVKD. V dropped 1 base and J dropped 2 bases, with 13 bases sitting between them. For the CDR3, the DNA is TGTGCCACCAGTGATTTTTCGGTGGGGGCTAACACCGGGGAGCTGTTTTTT. Translated, it gives CATSDFSVGANTGELFF.

The chain links TRBV6-5 to TRBJ1-6; 10 bases are a match to TRBD1. The CDR3 loop spans 15 amino acids. The germline V gene has CDR1 MNHEY and CDR2 SVGAGI. V shed 6 bases and J 9 bases; nucleotides not matched to a gene: 8. The CDR3 nucleotides read TGTGCCAGCAGCCCAGGGACAGGGGACCCTTCACCCCTCCACTTT. Protein sequence: CASSPGTGDPSPLHF.